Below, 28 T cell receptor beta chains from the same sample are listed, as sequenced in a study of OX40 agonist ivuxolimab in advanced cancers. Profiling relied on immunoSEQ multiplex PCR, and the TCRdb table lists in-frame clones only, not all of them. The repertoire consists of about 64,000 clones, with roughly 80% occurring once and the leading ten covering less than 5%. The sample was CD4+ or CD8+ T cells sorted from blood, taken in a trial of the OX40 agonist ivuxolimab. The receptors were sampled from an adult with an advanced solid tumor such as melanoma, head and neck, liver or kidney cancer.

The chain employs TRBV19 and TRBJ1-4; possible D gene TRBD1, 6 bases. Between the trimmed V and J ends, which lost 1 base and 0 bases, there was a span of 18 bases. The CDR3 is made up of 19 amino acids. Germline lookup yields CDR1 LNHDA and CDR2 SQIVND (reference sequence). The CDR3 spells CASSIGRTEALATNEKLFF. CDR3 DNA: TGTGCCAGTAGTATAGGCCGGACAGAAGCGCTAGCAACTAATGAAAAACTGTTTTTT.

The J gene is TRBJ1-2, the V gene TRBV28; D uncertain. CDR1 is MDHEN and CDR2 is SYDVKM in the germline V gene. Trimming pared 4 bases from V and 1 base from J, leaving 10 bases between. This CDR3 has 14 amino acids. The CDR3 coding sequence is TGTGCCAGCAGTTCCTCCGGACGTAACTATGGCTACACCTTC. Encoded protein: CASSSSGRNYGYTF.

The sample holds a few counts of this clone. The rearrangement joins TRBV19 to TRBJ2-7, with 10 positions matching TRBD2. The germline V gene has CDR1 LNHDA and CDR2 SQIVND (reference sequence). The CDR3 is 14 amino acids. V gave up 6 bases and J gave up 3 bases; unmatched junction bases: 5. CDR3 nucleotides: TGTGCCAGTAGACCTAGCGGGAGTGTCTACGAGCAGTACTTC. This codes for CASRPSGSVYEQYF. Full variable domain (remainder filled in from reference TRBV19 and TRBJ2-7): DGGITQSPKYLFRKEGQNVTLSCEQNLNHDAMYWYRQDPGQGLRLIYYSQIVNDFQKGDIAEGYSVSREKKESFPLTVTSAQKNPTAFYLCASRPSGSVYEQYFGPGTRLTVT.

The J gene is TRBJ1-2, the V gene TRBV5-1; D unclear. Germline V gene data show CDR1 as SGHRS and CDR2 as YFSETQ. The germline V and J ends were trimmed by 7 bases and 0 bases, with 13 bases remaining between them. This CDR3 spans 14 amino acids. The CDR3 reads CASQPGRANYGYTF. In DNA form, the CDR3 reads TGCGCCAGCCAACCGGGTCGAGCTAACTATGGCTACACCTTC. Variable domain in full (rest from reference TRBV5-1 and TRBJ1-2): KAGVTQTPRYLIKTRGQQVTLSCSPISGHRSVSWYQQTPGQGLQFLFEYFSETQRNKGNFPGRFSGRQFSNSRSEMNVSTLELGDSALYLCASQPGRANYGYTFGSGTRLTVV.

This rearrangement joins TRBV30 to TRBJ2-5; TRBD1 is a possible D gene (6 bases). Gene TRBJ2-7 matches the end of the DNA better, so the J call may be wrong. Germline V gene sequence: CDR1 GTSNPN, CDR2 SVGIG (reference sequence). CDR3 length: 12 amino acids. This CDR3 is CAWTGDSYEQYF. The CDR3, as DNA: TGTGCCTGGACAGGGGACTCCTACGAGCAGTACTTC.

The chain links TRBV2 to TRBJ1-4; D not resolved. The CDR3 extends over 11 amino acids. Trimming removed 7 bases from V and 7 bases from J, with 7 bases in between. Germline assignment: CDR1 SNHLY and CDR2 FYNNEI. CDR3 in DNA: TGTGCCAGCATGGCCCTTGAAAAACTGTTTTTT. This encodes CASMALEKLFF.

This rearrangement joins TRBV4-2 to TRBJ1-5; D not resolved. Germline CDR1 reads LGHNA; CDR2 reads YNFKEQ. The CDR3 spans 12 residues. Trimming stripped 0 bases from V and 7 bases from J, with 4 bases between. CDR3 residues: CASSQEGQPQHF. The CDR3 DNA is TGTGCCAGCAGCCAAGAGGGGCAGCCCCAGCATTTT.

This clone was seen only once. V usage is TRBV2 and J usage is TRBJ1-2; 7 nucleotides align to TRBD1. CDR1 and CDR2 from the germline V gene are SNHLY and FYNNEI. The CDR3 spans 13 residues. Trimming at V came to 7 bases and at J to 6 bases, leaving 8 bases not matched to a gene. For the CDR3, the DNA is TGTGCCAGCAAAGTCGGAGGGGGCGATGGCTACACCTTC. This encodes CASKVGGGDGYTF.

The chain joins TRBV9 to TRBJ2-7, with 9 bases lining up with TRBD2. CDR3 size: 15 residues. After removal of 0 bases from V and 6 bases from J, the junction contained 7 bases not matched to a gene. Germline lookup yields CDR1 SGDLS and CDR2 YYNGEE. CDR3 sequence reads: CASSVAPLAGSEQYF. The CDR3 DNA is TGTGCCAGCAGCGTAGCTCCGCTAGCGGGATCCGAGCAGTACTTC.

CDR3 coding DNA: TGTGCCATCAGTGATAGCGGGGGGGGCCCAGATACGCAGTATTTT. This sequence encodes CAISDSGGGPDTQYF. This sequence joins TRBV10-3 and TRBJ2-3; TRBD2 matches at 11 bases. Trimming cost V 3 bases and J 4 bases; bases outside gene matches: 3. Germline V gene data show CDR1 as ENHRY and CDR2 as SYGVKD. The CDR3 length is 15 residues.

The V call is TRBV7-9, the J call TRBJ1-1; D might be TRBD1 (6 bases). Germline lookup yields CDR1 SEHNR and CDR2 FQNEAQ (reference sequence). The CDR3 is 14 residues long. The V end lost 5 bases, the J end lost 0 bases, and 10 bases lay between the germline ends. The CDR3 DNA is TGTGCCAGCAGCGTACAGGGAGTGAACACTGAAGCTTTCTTT. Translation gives CASSVQGVNTEAFF.

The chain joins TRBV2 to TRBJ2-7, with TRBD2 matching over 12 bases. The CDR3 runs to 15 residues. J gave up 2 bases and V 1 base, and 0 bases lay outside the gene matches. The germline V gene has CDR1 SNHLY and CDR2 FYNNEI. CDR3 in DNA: TGTGCCAGCAGTGAAGGGACTAGCGGGACCTACGAGCAGTACTTC. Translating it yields CASSEGTSGTYEQYF.

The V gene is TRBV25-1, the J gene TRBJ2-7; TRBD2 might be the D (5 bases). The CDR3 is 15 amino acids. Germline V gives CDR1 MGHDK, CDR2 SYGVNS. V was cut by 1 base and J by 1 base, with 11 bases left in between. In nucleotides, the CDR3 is TGTGCCAGCAGTGAATGGACTTACGCGTCCTACGAGCAGTACTTC. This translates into CASSEWTYASYEQYF.

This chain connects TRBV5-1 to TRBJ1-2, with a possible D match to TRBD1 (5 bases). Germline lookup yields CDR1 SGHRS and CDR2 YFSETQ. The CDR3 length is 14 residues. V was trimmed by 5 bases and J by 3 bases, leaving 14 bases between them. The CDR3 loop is CASRWDGIDYGYTF. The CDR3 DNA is TGCGCCAGCAGATGGGACGGAATCGACTATGGCTACACCTTC. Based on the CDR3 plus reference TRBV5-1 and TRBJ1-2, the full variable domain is KAGVTQTPRYLIKTRGQQVTLSCSPISGHRSVSWYQQTPGQGLQFLFEYFSETQRNKGNFPGRFSGRQFSNSRSEMNVSTLELGDSALYLCASRWDGIDYGYTFGSGTRLTVV.

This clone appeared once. CDR3 nucleotide sequence: TGTGCCAGCAGCTTAACGGGTCTAGCGGGGATCACAGATACGCAGTATTTT. It yields the protein CASSLTGLAGITDTQYF. The chain carries TRBV7-3 and TRBJ2-3; 9 positions agree with TRBD2. CDR3 length equals 17 residues. V was pared by 0 bases and J by 2 bases, with 6 bases of the junction left unmatched. CDR1 is SGHTA, CDR2 FQGTGA, per germline.

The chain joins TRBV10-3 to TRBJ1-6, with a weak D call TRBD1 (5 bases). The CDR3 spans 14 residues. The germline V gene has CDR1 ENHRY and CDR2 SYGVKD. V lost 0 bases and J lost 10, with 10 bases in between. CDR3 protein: CAISESQGESPLHF. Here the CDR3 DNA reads TGTGCCATCAGTGAGTCGCAGGGAGAATCACCCCTCCACTTT.

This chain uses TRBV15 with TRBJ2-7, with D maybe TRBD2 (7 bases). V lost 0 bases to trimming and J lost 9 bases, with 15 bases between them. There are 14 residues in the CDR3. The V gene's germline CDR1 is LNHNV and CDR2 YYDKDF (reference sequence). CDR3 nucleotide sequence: TGTGCCACCAGCAGAGATATGGCAGGGGAGGGGCAGTACTTC. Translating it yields CATSRDMAGEGQYF.

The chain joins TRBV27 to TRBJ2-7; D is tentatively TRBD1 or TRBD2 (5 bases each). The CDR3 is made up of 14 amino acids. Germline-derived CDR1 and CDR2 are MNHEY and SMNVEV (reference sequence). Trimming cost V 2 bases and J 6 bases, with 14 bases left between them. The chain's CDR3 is CASSLRGVQSEQYF. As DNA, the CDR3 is TGTGCCAGCAGTTTAAGAGGGGTACAAAGCGAGCAGTACTTC.

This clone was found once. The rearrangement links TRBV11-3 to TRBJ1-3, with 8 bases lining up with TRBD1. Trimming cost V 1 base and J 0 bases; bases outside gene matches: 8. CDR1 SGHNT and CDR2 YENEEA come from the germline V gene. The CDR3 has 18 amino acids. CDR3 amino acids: CASSLGDRYPISGNTIYF. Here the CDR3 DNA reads TGTGCCAGCAGCTTAGGGGACAGGTACCCGATCTCTGGAAACACCATATATTTT.

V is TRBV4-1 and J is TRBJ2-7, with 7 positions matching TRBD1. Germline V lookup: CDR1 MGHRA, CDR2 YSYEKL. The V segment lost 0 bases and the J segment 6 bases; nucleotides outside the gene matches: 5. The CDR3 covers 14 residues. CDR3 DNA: TGCGCCAGCAGCCAAGATGTGACAGGGTTCGAGCAGTACTTC. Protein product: CASSQDVTGFEQYF.

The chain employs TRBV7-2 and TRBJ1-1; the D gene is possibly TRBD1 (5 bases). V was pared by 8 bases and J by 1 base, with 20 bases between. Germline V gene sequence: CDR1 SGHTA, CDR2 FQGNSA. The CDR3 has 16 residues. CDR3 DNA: TGTGCCAGCCCGAAATCTACCGGGACCTCGAACACTGAAGCTTTCTTT. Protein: CASPKSTGTSNTEAFF.

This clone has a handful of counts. CDR3 bases: TGCGCCAGCAGGGAGACAGGAAACTATGGCTACACCTTC. Translated: CASRETGNYGYTF. V is TRBV5-1 and J is TRBJ1-2, with TRBD1 as a possible D gene (6 bases). Germline CDR1 reads SGHRS; CDR2 reads YFSETQ. This CDR3 is 13 amino acids long. Deletions cut 5 bases from V and 2 bases from J, with 10 bases between.

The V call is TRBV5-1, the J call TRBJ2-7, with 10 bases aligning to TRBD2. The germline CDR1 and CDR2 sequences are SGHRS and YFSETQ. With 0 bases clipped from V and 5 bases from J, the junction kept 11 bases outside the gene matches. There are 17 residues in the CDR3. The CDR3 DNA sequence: TGCGCCAGCAGCTTGGGTTTACTGGCTAGCGGGAGTAACGAGCAGTACTTC. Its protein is CASSLGLLASGSNEQYF.

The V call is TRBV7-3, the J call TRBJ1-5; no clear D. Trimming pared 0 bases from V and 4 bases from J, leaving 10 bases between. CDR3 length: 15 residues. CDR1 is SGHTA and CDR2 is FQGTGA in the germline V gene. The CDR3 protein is CASSLTGDGNQPQHF. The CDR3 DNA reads TGTGCCAGCAGCTTAACAGGAGACGGTAATCAGCCCCAGCATTTT.

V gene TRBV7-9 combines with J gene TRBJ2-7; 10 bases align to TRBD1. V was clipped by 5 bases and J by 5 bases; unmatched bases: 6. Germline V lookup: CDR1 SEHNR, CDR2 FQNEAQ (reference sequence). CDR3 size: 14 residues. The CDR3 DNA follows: TGTGCCAGCAGCCGACGACAGGGGGCGAACGAGCAGTACTTC. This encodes CASSRRQGANEQYF.

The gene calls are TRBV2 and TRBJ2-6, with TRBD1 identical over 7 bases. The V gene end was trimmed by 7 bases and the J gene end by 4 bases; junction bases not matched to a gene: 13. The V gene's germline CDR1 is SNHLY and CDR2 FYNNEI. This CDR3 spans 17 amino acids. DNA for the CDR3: TGTGCCAGCATTTTTGGGGCAGGGGGTTCCGGGGCCAACGTCCTGACTTTC. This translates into CASIFGAGGSGANVLTF.

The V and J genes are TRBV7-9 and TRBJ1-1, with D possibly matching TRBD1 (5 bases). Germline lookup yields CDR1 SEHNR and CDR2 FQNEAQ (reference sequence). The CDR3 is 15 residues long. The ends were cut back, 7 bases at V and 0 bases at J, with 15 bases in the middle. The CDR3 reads CASKSFGGVNTEAFF. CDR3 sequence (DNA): TGTGCCAGCAAATCCTTCGGGGGAGTGAACACTGAAGCTTTCTTT.

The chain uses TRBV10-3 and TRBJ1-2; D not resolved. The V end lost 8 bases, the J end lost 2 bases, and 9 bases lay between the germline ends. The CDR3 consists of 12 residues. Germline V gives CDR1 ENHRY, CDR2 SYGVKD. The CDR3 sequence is CAILGGNYGYTF. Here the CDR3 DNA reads TGTGCCATCCTGGGAGGGAACTATGGCTACACCTTC.